This TCR beta chain was recorded in a study of blood T cell repertoires in COVID-19. Study in general: Sources were T cells, B-cell-depleted T cells, or PBMCs; the material itself was cDNA or gDNA.

CDR3 length: 15 residues. Germline-derived CDR1 and CDR2 are MDHEN and SYDVKM. V was clipped by 5 bases and J by 0 bases, with 11 bases between them. Clones were read by immunoSEQ multiplex PCR, and TCRdb kept only the in-frame ones, dropping some. The sample shows roughly 94,000 clones, roughly 82% of them seen only once. The source material was peripheral blood. This receptor was taken from a man aged 55 to 70 with acute or convalescent COVID-19. This chain joins TRBV28 and TRBJ1-3, with D perhaps matching TRBD1 (6 bases). CDR3 sequence (DNA): TGTGCCAGCAGTCGCCGGACAGTCTCTGGAAACACCATATATTTT. Its protein product is CASSRRTVSGNTIYF.